The T cell receptor beta chain described here comes from a study of blood T cell repertoires in COVID-19. Germline-derived CDR1 and CDR2 are SNHLY and FYNNEI. The CDR3 length is 10 residues. Trimming pared 6 bases from V and 7 bases from J, leaving 6 bases between. How the authors handled the data: For nucleated cells, counts were estimated from reference gene primer amplification. The table came from immunoSEQ multiplex PCR; TCRdb's copy has only in-frame clones and leaves some out. That table gives V, J and clone size, and the DNA gave D and trimming. Of 260,000 or so clones detected, about 87% appear once; the ten largest clones hold just over 2.5%.

The receptor's source is a woman under 40 with acute COVID-19. The J gene is TRBJ1-2, the V gene TRBV2; D is ambiguous. The sequenced material came from PBMCs or T cells enriched from blood (not recorded which). CDR3 coding DNA: TGTGCCAGCAGCAGAACTGGCTACACCTTC. Translated: CASSRTGYTF.